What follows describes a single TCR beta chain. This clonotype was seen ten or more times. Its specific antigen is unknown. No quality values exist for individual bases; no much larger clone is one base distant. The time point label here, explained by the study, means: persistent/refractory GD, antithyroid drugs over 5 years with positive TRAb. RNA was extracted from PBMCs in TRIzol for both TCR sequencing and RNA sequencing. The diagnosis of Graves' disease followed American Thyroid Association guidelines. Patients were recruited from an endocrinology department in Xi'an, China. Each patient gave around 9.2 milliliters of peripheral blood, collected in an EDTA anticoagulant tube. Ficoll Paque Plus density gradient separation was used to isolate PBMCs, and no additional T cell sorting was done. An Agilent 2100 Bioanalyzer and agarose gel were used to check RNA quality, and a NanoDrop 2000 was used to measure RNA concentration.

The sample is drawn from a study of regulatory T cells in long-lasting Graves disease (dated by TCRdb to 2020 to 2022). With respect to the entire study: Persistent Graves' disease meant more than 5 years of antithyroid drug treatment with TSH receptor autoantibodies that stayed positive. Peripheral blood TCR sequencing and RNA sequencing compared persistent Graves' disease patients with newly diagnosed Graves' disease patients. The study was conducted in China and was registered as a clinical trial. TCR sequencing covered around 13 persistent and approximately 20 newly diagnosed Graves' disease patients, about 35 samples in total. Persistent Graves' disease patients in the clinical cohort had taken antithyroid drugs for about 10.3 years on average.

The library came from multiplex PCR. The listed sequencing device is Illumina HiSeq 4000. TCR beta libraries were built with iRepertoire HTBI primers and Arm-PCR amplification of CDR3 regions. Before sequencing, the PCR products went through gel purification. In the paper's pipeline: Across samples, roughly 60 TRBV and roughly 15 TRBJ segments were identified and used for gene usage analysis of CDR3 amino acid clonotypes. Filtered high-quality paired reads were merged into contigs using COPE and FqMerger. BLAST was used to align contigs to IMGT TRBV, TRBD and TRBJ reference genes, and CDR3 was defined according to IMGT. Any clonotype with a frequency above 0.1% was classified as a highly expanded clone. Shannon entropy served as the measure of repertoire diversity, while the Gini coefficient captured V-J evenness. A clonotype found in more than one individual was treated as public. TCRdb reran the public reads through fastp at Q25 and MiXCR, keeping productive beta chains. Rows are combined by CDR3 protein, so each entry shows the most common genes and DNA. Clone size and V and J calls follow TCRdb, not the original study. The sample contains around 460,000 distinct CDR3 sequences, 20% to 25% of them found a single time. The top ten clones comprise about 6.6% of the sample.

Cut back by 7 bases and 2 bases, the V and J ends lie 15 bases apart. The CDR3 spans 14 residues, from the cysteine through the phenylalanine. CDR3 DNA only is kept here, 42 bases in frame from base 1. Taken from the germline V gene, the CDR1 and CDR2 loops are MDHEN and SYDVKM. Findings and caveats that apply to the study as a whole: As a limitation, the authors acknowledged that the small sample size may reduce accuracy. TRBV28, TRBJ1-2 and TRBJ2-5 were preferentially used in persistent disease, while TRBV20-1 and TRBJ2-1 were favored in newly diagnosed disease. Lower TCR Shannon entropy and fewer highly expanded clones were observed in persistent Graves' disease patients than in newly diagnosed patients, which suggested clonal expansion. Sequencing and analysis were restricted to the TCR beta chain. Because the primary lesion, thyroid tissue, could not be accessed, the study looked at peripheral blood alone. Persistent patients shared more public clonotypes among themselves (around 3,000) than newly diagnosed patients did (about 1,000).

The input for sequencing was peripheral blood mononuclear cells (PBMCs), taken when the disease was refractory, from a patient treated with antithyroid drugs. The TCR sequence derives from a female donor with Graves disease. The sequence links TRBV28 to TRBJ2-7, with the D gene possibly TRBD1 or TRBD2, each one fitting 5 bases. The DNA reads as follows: TGTGCCAGCAATGAAGGGACCGCAGCCTACGAGCAGTACTTC. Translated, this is CASNEGTAAYEQYF.